These 5 T cell receptor beta chains were sequenced from one sample in a study of T cells in Graves' hyperthyroidism and ophthalmopathy. Using RNA transcripts as the source, TCR beta CDR3 regions were amplified. First-round RT-PCR with HTBI primers amplified the TCR CDR3 region. In TCRdb, the multiplex PCR reads were re-called with MiXCR into one record per CDR3 protein. This table has 500,000 to 650,000 distinct CDR3 sequences, about 20% appearing once. Source material: blood. These receptors were collected from a middle-aged man with Graves' ophthalmopathy.

This clonotype occurred many times. The rearrangement links TRBV20-1 to TRBJ1-1; perhaps TRBD1 as D (6 bases). Germline assignment: CDR1 DFQATT and CDR2 SNEGSKA (reference sequence). The CDR3 length is 13 residues. Trimming shortened V by 6 bases and J by 1 base, and 12 bases separated the two germline ends. The CDR3 sequence is CSALTGGNTEAFF. The CDR3, as DNA: TGCAGTGCCCTGACAGGCGGGAACACTGAAGCTTTCTTT.

This clonotype was detected ten times or more. V and J are TRBV27 and TRBJ2-3; perhaps TRBD2 as D (5 bases). Germline CDR1 MNHEY, CDR2 SMNVEV (reference sequence). CDR3 length: 13 amino acids. The V gene lost 3 bases and the J gene lost 8 bases, with 12 bases spanning the gap. The CDR3 sequence: CASSLSSGSTQYF. The CDR3 DNA follows: TGTGCCAGCAGTTTGTCCTCGGGGTCTACGCAGTATTTT.

The chain links TRBV27 to TRBJ1-1; D perhaps matches TRBD1 (5 bases). This CDR3 contains 13 residues. Trimming pared 4 bases from V and 3 bases from J, leaving 9 bases between. In germline, CDR1 is MNHEY, CDR2 SMNVEV (reference sequence). The CDR3 reads CASSSRDYTEAFF. Here the CDR3 DNA reads TGTGCCAGCAGTTCCAGGGATTACACTGAAGCTTTCTTT.

The chain links TRBV4-1 to TRBJ2-3; 8 bases align to TRBD2. V lost 4 bases, J lost 4 bases, and 4 bases stayed unmatched. Germline CDR1 is MGHRA and CDR2 is YSYEKL. This CDR3 has 14 residues. This chain's CDR3 is CASSLSGKADTQYF. DNA for the CDR3: TGCGCCAGCAGCCTTAGCGGGAAAGCAGATACGCAGTATTTT.

The V call is TRBV2, the J call TRBJ2-1; D remains unclear. V lost 7 bases, J lost 9 bases, and 13 bases lay in between. The CDR3 totals 12 residues. Germline loops: CDR1 SNHLY, CDR2 FYNNEI. The CDR3 DNA is TGTGCCAGCACCCAATTTCCGGGTGAGCAGTTCTTC. Amino acids: CASTQFPGEQFF.